The 26 T cell receptor beta chains given below trace back to one sample, sequenced in a study of blood T cell repertoires in COVID-19. TCRdb's table, derived via immunoSEQ multiplex PCR, lists solely in-frame clones and lacks some. The sample contains fewer than 700,000 clones, approximately 91% of which appear only once. The sample taken for sequencing was peripheral blood. The receptors shown here come from a woman aged 50 to 65 with COVID-19, enrolled during active disease.

DNA of the CDR3: TGTGCCAGCAGTTACCCCCCGGGGGTCGGGGCCAACGTCCTGACTTTC. Translated: CASSYPPGVGANVLTF. V gene TRBV6-5 combines with J gene TRBJ2-6; D perhaps matches TRBD2 (6 bases). The CDR3 is made up of 16 amino acids. V was trimmed by 2 bases and J by 4 bases, leaving 12 bases between them. CDR1 is MNHEY, CDR2 SVGAGI, per germline.

V usage is TRBV19 and J usage is TRBJ2-1; D is uncertain. Trimming stripped 5 bases from V and 10 bases from J, with 9 bases between. This CDR3 comprises 11 residues. Germline lookup yields CDR1 LNHDA and CDR2 SQIVND (reference sequence). The CDR3 nucleotides read TGTGCCAGTAGTCTCACCTACGAGCAGTTCTTC. Translating gives CASSLTYEQFF.

This clone came up a few times. The chain combines TRBV19 with TRBJ1-1; TRBD1 is a possible D gene (6 bases). The CDR3 has 13 residues. Germline-derived CDR1 and CDR2 are LNHDA and SQIVND (reference sequence). V was clipped by 3 bases and J by 9 bases, with 14 bases between them. DNA for the CDR3: TGTGCCAGTAGTATCAGGGGCAGTCGACAAGCTTTCTTT. It encodes CASSIRGSRQAFF.

This chain connects TRBV5-4 to TRBJ2-5; 7 nucleotides agree with TRBD2. V shed 4 bases and J 3 bases; nucleotides not matched to a gene: 9. The CDR3 has 15 residues. Germline assignment: CDR1 SGHNT and CDR2 YYREEE (reference sequence). CDR3 DNA sequence: TGTGCCAGCAGCGGTCCTACTAGCGAGAAAGAGACCCAGTACTTC. Protein product: CASSGPTSEKETQYF.

The V call is TRBV6-5, the J call TRBJ2-7; 10 nucleotides agree with TRBD1. Per the germline V gene, CDR1 is MNHEY and CDR2 is SVGAGI. The V gene end was trimmed by 7 bases and the J gene end by 6 bases; junction bases not matched to a gene: 6. There are 13 residues in the CDR3. CDR3 nucleotide sequence: TGTGCCAGCACCAGCCGGGACAGGGGCGAGCAGTACTTC. It specifies CASTSRDRGEQYF.

The chain is built from TRBV7-9 and TRBJ2-3; D is undetermined. Germline V lookup: CDR1 SEHNR, CDR2 FQNEAQ (reference sequence). The CDR3 loop spans 12 amino acids. V gave up 11 bases and J gave up 5 bases, with 14 bases separating them. CDR3 region: CASAYAVDTQYF. As DNA, the CDR3 is TGTGCCTCAGCTTACGCGGTAGATACGCAGTATTTT.

The chain carries TRBV2 and TRBJ1-4; D not resolved. The V and J ends lost 2 bases and 0 bases respectively, with 10 bases between them. Germline values: CDR1 SNHLY, CDR2 FYNNEI. CDR3 length equals 16 residues. The CDR3 region has the DNA TGTGCCAGCAGTGAACGCAGTTCTGCAACTAATGAAAAACTGTTTTTT. It translates to CASSERSSATNEKLFF.

J is TRBJ2-5 and V is TRBV6-5; D perhaps matches TRBD1 (6 bases). This CDR3 region has 12 residues. The ends were cut back, 6 bases at V and 13 bases at J, with 18 bases in the middle. Germline-derived CDR1 and CDR2 are MNHEY and SVGAGI. CDR3 residues: CASSDNRAVLYF. The DNA of the CDR3 is TGTGCCAGCAGCGACAACAGGGCCGTTCTGTACTTC.

The chain joins TRBV6-5 to TRBJ1-1; D not resolved. This CDR3 spans 14 amino acids. CDR1 and CDR2 from the germline V gene are MNHEY and SVGAGI. Trimming cost V 4 bases and J 3 bases, with 12 bases left between them. This CDR3 reads CASSFSPADTEAFF. The CDR3 coding sequence is TGTGCCAGCAGTTTTTCTCCTGCGGACACTGAAGCTTTCTTT.

This clone was seen only once. This chain connects TRBV11-2 to TRBJ2-7, with D perhaps matching TRBD2 (5 bases). The ends were cut back, 0 bases at V and 6 bases at J, with 12 bases in the middle. The CDR3 covers 14 residues. Germline loops: CDR1 SGHAT, CDR2 FQNNGV. Here the CDR3 reads CASSLDQFGSEQYF. Here the CDR3 DNA reads TGTGCCAGCAGCTTAGATCAATTTGGGAGCGAGCAGTACTTC.

The V call is TRBV4-1, the J call TRBJ2-5; TRBD2 matches at 7 bases. The ends lost 4 bases at V and 0 bases at J; junction bases unmatched: 8. Germline assignment: CDR1 MGHRA and CDR2 YSYEKL. The CDR3 has 16 amino acids. The CDR3 region is CASSPTPLANQETQYF. DNA of the CDR3: TGCGCCAGCAGCCCTACCCCACTAGCGAACCAAGAGACCCAGTACTTC.

This clone was picked up one time. The chain carries TRBV2 and TRBJ1-1, with TRBD1 matching 7 bases. Germline V CDR1 and CDR2: SNHLY, FYNNEI. V was pared by 4 bases and J by 5 bases, with 7 bases of the junction left unmatched. The CDR3 consists of 14 residues. As DNA, the CDR3 is TGTGCCAGCAGTGTGTACAGGGGAAAAACTGAAGCTTTCTTT. This encodes CASSVYRGKTEAFF.

The chain combines TRBV5-1 with TRBJ2-2, with 8 bases identical to TRBD2. The CDR3 has 16 residues. V lost 3 bases and J lost 2; bases outside the gene matches: 6. Germline CDR1 reads SGHRS; CDR2 reads YFSETQ. The DNA of the CDR3 is TGCGCCAGCAGCTCTCGGGGGGGGCGTAACACCGGGGAGCTGTTTTTT. Its translation: CASSSRGGRNTGELFF.

V gene TRBV2 combines with J gene TRBJ1-2; no firm D call. Trimming shortened V by 6 bases and J by 1 base, and 18 bases separated the two germline ends. This CDR3 spans 16 amino acids. The germline V gene encodes CDR1 SNHLY and CDR2 FYNNEI. The CDR3 DNA follows: TGTGCCAGCAGCCGCGTCCCCCGCGGCGTTAACTATGGCTACACCTTC. Translation gives CASSRVPRGVNYGYTF.

The chain combines TRBV5-1 with TRBJ2-5, with D perhaps TRBD1 (6 bases). CDR3 length: 15 residues. The germline V and J ends were trimmed by 4 bases and 2 bases, with 15 bases remaining between them. CDR1 SGHRS and CDR2 YFSETQ come from the germline V gene. CDR3 sequence reads: CASSVLRTEQETQYF. The CDR3 DNA reads as TGCGCCAGCAGCGTTCTTCGGACAGAGCAAGAGACCCAGTACTTC. Based on the CDR3 plus reference TRBV5-1 and TRBJ2-5, the full variable domain is KAGVTQTPRYLIKTRGQQVTLSCSPISGHRSVSWYQQTPGQGLQFLFEYFSETQRNKGNFPGRFSGRQFSNSRSEMNVSTLELGDSALYLCASSVLRTEQETQYFGPGTRLLVL.

The rearrangement joins TRBV4-1 to TRBJ2-5; D is unresolved. V dropped 8 bases and J dropped 2 bases, with 6 bases sitting between them. Germline CDR1 is MGHRA and CDR2 is YSYEKL. The CDR3 totals 11 residues. CDR3 amino acids: CASGPQETQYF. The CDR3 DNA reads as TGCGCCAGCGGGCCTCAAGAGACCCAGTACTTC.

The chain has TRBV9 and TRBJ1-2, with D unresolved. The CDR3 sequence is 14 residues long. Trimming stripped 1 base from V and 3 bases from J, with 10 bases between. Per the germline V gene, CDR1 is SGDLS and CDR2 is YYNGEE. The CDR3 protein is CASSVSGQDYGYTF. The CDR3, as DNA: TGTGCCAGCAGCGTATCTGGTCAGGACTATGGCTACACCTTC.

The chain links TRBV27 to TRBJ1-1, with 9 bases matching TRBD1. Germline V CDR1 and CDR2: MNHEY, SMNVEV (reference sequence). V shed 3 bases, J shed 1 base, and the junction held 12 bases outside the gene matches. The CDR3 loop spans 18 amino acids. The CDR3 DNA reads TGTGCCAGCAGTTTTCGGCAGGGGACAGGGTATACGAACACTGAAGCTTTCTTT. Protein sequence: CASSFRQGTGYTNTEAFF.

The rearrangement joins TRBV7-8 to TRBJ2-1, with D unclear. Germline loops: CDR1 SGHVS, CDR2 FQNEAQ. This CDR3 is 13 amino acids long. V lost 2 bases, J lost 7 bases, and 9 bases lay in between. The chain's CDR3 is CASSLTELNEQFF. Here the CDR3 DNA reads TGTGCCAGCAGCTTAACTGAGTTGAATGAGCAGTTCTTC.

The chain carries TRBV6-5 and TRBJ1-2; 7 bases are shared with TRBD1. This CDR3 region has 16 residues. CDR1 MNHEY and CDR2 SVGAGI come from the germline V gene. Trimming at V came to 0 bases and at J to 4 bases, leaving 8 bases not matched to a gene. The CDR3 nucleotides are TGTGCCAGCAGTTACTCGTGGACAGGAGGATTCTATGGCTACACCTTC. Its protein product is CASSYSWTGGFYGYTF.

The CDR3 region is CASSQRGNEQFF. The CDR3 coding sequence is TGTGCCAGCAGCCAAAGGGGTAATGAGCAGTTCTTC. This rearrangement joins TRBV3-1 (or the pseudogene TRBV3-2) to TRBJ2-1, with a tentative D call TRBD1 (5 bases). The CDR3 runs to 12 residues. In germline, CDR1 is LGHDT, CDR2 YNNKEL (reference sequence). Trimming removed 2 bases from V and 7 bases from J, with 6 bases in between.

The chain is built from TRBV5-5 and TRBJ2-7; 7 bases line up with TRBD1. The CDR3 spans 12 residues. The V gene end was trimmed by 3 bases and the J gene end by 6 bases; junction bases not matched to a gene: 3. Looked up from germline, CDR1 is SGHKS and CDR2 is YYEKEE (reference sequence). Here the CDR3 reads CASSYRGGEQYF. The CDR3 nucleotides are TGTGCCAGCAGCTACAGGGGCGGCGAGCAGTACTTC.

V is TRBV19 and J is TRBJ1-5, with D possibly being TRBD1 (6 bases). There are 16 residues in the CDR3. V dropped 6 bases and J dropped 4 bases, with 19 bases sitting between them. Per germline, CDR1 LNHDA and CDR2 SQIVND (reference sequence). The CDR3 sequence: CASRDQFGQPNQPQHF. The CDR3 DNA sequence: TGTGCCAGTAGGGATCAATTCGGACAGCCTAATCAGCCCCAGCATTTT. The variable domain in full, completed from reference TRBV19 and TRBJ1-5, reads DGGITQSPKYLFRKEGQNVTLSCEQNLNHDAMYWYRQDPGQGLRLIYYSQIVNDFQKGDIAEGYSVSREKKESFPLTVTSAQKNPTAFYLCASRDQFGQPNQPQHFGDGTRLSIL.

The chain recombines TRBV4-2 with TRBJ1-3, with D hard to call. The CDR3 sequence is 11 residues long. Germline CDR1 reads LGHNA; CDR2 reads YNFKEQ. V shed 2 bases and J shed 9 bases, with 5 bases lying between them. The chain's CDR3 is CASSQPGTIYF. DNA for the CDR3: TGTGCCAGCAGCCAACCCGGCACCATATATTTT.

The chain combines TRBV19 with TRBJ1-1, with D perhaps TRBD1 (6 bases). The V gene lost 10 bases and the J gene lost 1 base, with 16 bases spanning the gap. Germline loops: CDR1 LNHDA, CDR2 SQIVND (reference sequence). The CDR3 is 14 residues long. Here the CDR3 reads CATKIRGPNTEAFF. The CDR3, as DNA: TGTGCCACCAAGATCAGGGGACCGAACACTGAAGCTTTCTTT.

This clone was counted a few times. V is TRBV9 and J is TRBJ2-5, with 8 positions matching TRBD1. This CDR3 spans 15 amino acids. The J segment lost 1 base and the V segment lost 2 bases, leaving 4 bases of the junction unmatched. The germline V gene has CDR1 SGDLS and CDR2 YYNGEE. The CDR3 DNA follows: TGTGCCAGCAGCGTGACAGGGGCCACCCAAGAGACCCAGTACTTC. Its translation is CASSVTGATQETQYF.